This T cell receptor (beta chain) was sequenced during a study of T cell responses to AZD1222 COVID-19 vaccine (dated by TCRdb to 2020 to 2023). About the full investigation: A total of 233 trial participants underwent TCR sequencing, of whom about 200 had received two doses of AZD1222 and approximately 26 had received two doses of the MenACWY control vaccine. Trial participants were enrolled by age into 18-55, 56-69 and 70-plus year subgroups, with approximately 150, 30 and 60 TCR-sequenced participants respectively.

The time point label for this specimen denotes: sample from adult after SARS-CoV-2 infection, after symptom onset. Two convalescent COVID-19 patients, sampled after symptom onset from adults with prior SARS-CoV-2 infection, were also TCR-sequenced for comparison. What the research found in general, with its limitations: No day 14 peak-response samples were available, so repertoires were characterized only after the peak T cell response. In the small 56-69-year group, the increase in depth fell short of significance, most likely because of low power. Conclusions about previously exposed vaccinees are limited because only six or seven AZD1222 recipients were SARS-CoV-2 seropositive at baseline. Participants were mostly white British, with more females than males. The authors suggested clonal diversity may have been underestimated. CD4 TCRs associated with the vaccine covered the entire spike protein, and the dominant responses were in regions 160-218 and 743-854. Epitopes outside the regions mutated in the B.1.351 and B.1.1.7 variants were reportedly recognized by nearly half of the unique spike-specific TCRs. After two AZD1222 doses, both the breadth and the depth of spike-specific TCRs were significantly higher than at day 0 and than in MenACWY recipients.

Reading from cysteine to phenylalanine, the CDR3 counts 12 amino acids. The only DNA kept is the CDR3, 36 bases in frame from the first base. Trimming takes 7 bases from V and 2 bases from J, and the germline ends sit 9 bases apart. The germline V gene encodes CDR1 MNHEY and CDR2 SVGAGI. The CDR3 regions of human TCRbeta chains were analyzed by immunosequencing. For the original study's pipeline: TCRs in the repertoires were matched against a reference library of SARS-CoV-2-specific TCRs that had been generated with the MIRA antigen-specificity platform. Breadth was defined as the fraction of unique TCRs that were SARS-CoV-2-associated. Depth was defined as the fraction of total T cells that were SARS-CoV-2-associated. Using the MIRA data, each spike-specific TCR was assigned both to the spike region to which the TCR was reactive and to a CD4 or CD8 class. Log10-transformed breadth and depth values were compared by one-way ANOVA with Sidak's multiple comparisons tests. TCRdb provides this immuneACCESS table in a form limited to in-frame rearrangements. Some clones are lacking; in checked studies, under half of them reflect an unresolved V gene, and why the rest are absent is not known. The DNA gave D and trimming, while V, J and clone size come from that table. The sample includes over 120,000 clones, with around 92% observed a single time. The ten largest make up 9.5% to 15% of the sample.

Of note for this clone: Its antigen target is currently unknown. No base qualities exist here, and no much larger clone lies one base off it. The same CDR3 can be traced to other DNA sequences in this sample.

The source was peripheral blood, collected after recovery from COVID-19. The rearranged segments are TRBV6-5 and TRBJ2-7; the D gene is perhaps TRBD1, on 6 matching bases. The receptor was derived from an adult who had recovered from COVID-19. The DNA sequence is given as TGTGCCAGCATTAGGGGGACCTACGAGCAGTACTTC. Translated, this gives CASIRGTYEQYF.